The clone carrying this TCR beta chain was counted between two and nine times. The antigen remains unidentified. This entry comes from a study of glioma-infiltrating T cells. Study observations and caveats: Gliomas, especially low-grade, showed above-expected tissue-blood divergence; non-neoplastic patients showed below. Tissue and blood shared very few CDR3 sequences.

CDR1 and CDR2 (germline): SGHTA, FQGNSA. The CDR3 sequence is 15 residues long. V was shortened by 5 bases and J by 2 bases, with 15 bases between the two germline ends. Using RNA template, CDR3s of TCR alpha and beta were amplified with iRepertoire arm-PCR. Input was 100-400 ng of tissue mRNA or PBMC total RNA. TCRdb called the multiplex PCR reads again in MiXCR, with one record for every CDR3 protein. The sample records roughly 20,000 distinct CDR3 sequences, under 30% being singletons. Specimen: glioma tissue, nonneoplastic brain tissue, or PBMCs (not recorded which). The chain employs TRBV7-2 and TRBJ2-5; weak D call: TRBD1 (6 bases). This TCR was recovered from a human donor with low-grade glioma or glioblastoma, undergoing nonglioma brain surgery, or in good health (not recorded which). CDR3 protein: CASSASWTAQETQYF. The DNA for the CDR3 is TGTGCCAGCAGCGCCTCCTGGACAGCTCAAGAGACCCAGTACTTC. Supplemented by reference TRBV7-2 and TRBJ2-5, the full variable domain reads GAGVSQSPSNKVTEKGKDVELRCDPISGHTALYWYRQSLGQGLEFLIYFQGNSAPDKSGLPSDRFSAERTGGSVSTLTIQRTQQEDSAVYLCASSASWTAQETQYFGPGTRLLVL.